This TCR beta chain appears in the sequencing data of a study of blood T cell repertoires in COVID-19. At the level of the study: Specimens from acute and convalescent COVID-19 originated in the United States, Italy and Spain. PBMCs, B-cell-depleted T cells, or T cells provided the cDNA or gDNA that made up the material.

TCRdb keeps only in-frame clones here, not all; method: immunoSEQ multiplex PCR. The sample lists about 140,000 clones, approximately 88% occurring once. CDR1 is SGHDN and CDR2 is FVKESK in the germline V gene. The length of the CDR3 is 12 residues. Trimming cost V 5 bases and J 5 bases, with 9 bases left between them. The receptor's source is a man aged 65-85 years with acute or convalescent COVID-19. Sequencing was performed on peripheral blood. This sequence joins TRBV14 and TRBJ2-5, with D possibly matching TRBD2 (6 bases). The CDR3 DNA is TGTGCCAGCAGCGCGCGGGGTGAGACCCAGTACTTC. Translated: CASSARGETQYF.